The 11 T cell receptor beta chains below come from one sample, sequenced in a study of human T cells and chemical hapten exposure. TCRdb passed the RACE reads through MiXCR, listing each CDR3 protein once. The sample has around 110,000 distinct CDR3 sequences, around 10% seen once. Regarding time point: patch test 1, 2 weeks after DPC sensitization. Treatment: therapeutic diphenylcyclopropenone sensitization with weekly scalp DPC. The sequencing here drew on whole blood, taken in connection with sensitization to the hapten diphenylcyclopropenone (DPC). The receptor source for this set is a woman between 45 and 65 years old with alopecia areata. Some clones in this sample may be carry-over from other donors' samples.

This clonotype was counted between two and nine times. This rearrangement joins TRBV18 to TRBJ1-2, with 8 positions matching TRBD1. The CDR3 is made up of 14 amino acids. Germline V gene data show CDR1 as KGHSH and CDR2 as LQKENI. V shed 6 bases and J 6 bases; nucleotides not matched to a gene: 9. In DNA, the CDR3 is TGTGCCAGCTCCTCACAGGGGGACATGCATGGCTACACCTTC. Translation gives CASSSQGDMHGYTF.

In its sample, this clonotype was seen a few times. The V call is TRBV7-9, the J call TRBJ2-5; D tentatively reads TRBD1 or TRBD2 (5 bases each). This CDR3 is built from 17 residues. The V and J ends lost 4 bases and 1 base respectively, with 19 bases between them. Germline V gene sequence: CDR1 SEHNR, CDR2 FQNEAQ (reference sequence). The DNA for the CDR3 is TGTGCCAGCAGCTCGAAGGTGGGCAGGGACGTCCAAGAGACCCAGTACTTC. It is translated as CASSSKVGRDVQETQYF.

This clonotype was seen ten or more times. This chain's CDR3 is CSARNAAGNTEAFF. Here the CDR3 DNA reads TGCAGTGCTAGGAACGCGGCGGGTAACACTGAAGCTTTCTTT. V is TRBV20-1 and J is TRBJ1-1; D is uncertain. The ends were cut back, 3 bases at V and 2 bases at J, with 13 bases in the middle. The length of the CDR3 is 14 residues. Per germline, CDR1 DFQATT and CDR2 SNEGSKA (reference sequence).

This clonotype showed up just a few times. The chain has TRBV29-1 and TRBJ2-3; no reliable D call. This CDR3 has 12 amino acids. Germline V gene sequence: CDR1 SQVTM, CDR2 ANQGSEA. Trimming removed 6 bases from V and 2 bases from J, with 9 bases in between. CDR3 coding DNA: TGCAGCGTCAGACTCTACACAGATACGCAGTATTTT. Residues: CSVRLYTDTQYF.

This clonotype was counted many times. This sequence joins TRBV5-1 and TRBJ2-5; 8 bases map to TRBD2. The V gene end was trimmed by 5 bases and the J gene end by 0 bases; junction bases not matched to a gene: 9. The CDR3 loop spans 16 amino acids. Germline V gene sequence: CDR1 SGHRS, CDR2 YFSETQ. The DNA of the CDR3 is TGCGCCAGCAGACCGACCGGGGGGGAGTACCAAGAGACCCAGTACTTC. Amino acid sequence: CASRPTGGEYQETQYF.

This clonotype was counted between two and nine times. This chain connects TRBV6-6 to TRBJ2-5; 8 bases agree with TRBD2. V lost 9 bases to trimming and J lost 3 bases; unmatched junction nucleotides: 12. CDR3 size: 15 residues. Germline V gives CDR1 MNHNY, CDR2 SVGAGI (reference sequence). The DNA for the CDR3 is TGTGCCAGTGGAGGGAAACCGGGACTAGAAGAGACCCAGTACTTC. This gives the protein CASGGKPGLEETQYF.

This clonotype showed up many times. This chain connects TRBV6-5 to TRBJ2-3, with 8 bases identical to TRBD2. Per the germline V gene, CDR1 is MNHEY and CDR2 is SVGAGI. The CDR3 has 12 residues. V was pared by 10 bases and J by 2 bases, with 2 bases of the junction left unmatched. CDR3 in amino acids: CATRGVTDTQYF. CDR3 in DNA: TGTGCCACGCGGGGGGTCACAGATACGCAGTATTTT.

The chain combines TRBV2 with TRBJ1-6; 7 positions agree with TRBD1. The length of the CDR3 is 15 residues. Germline CDR1 is SNHLY and CDR2 is FYNNEI. Trimming at V came to 3 bases and at J to 5 bases, leaving 4 bases not matched to a gene. This CDR3 is CASSDRTGHNSPLHF. As DNA, the CDR3 is TGTGCCAGCAGTGATCGGACAGGTCATAATTCACCCCTCCACTTT.

This clonotype has more than one count but fewer than ten. V and J are TRBV7-2 and TRBJ2-7, with D tentatively TRBD1 (5 bases). With 4 bases removed from V and 6 bases from J, the gap between germline ends came to 10 bases. CDR1 is SGHTA, CDR2 FQGNSA, per germline. This CDR3 region has 12 residues. CDR3 in amino acids: CASSSPGFEQYF. In nucleotides, the CDR3 is TGTGCCAGCAGCTCACCAGGGTTCGAGCAGTACTTC.

This clonotype was observed a handful of times. The chain carries TRBV6-2 or TRBV6-3 and TRBJ1-5; perhaps TRBD1 as D (5 bases). The CDR3 extends over 13 amino acids. The V end was cut by 4 bases, the J end by 6 bases, with 10 bases between. The germline V gene encodes CDR1 MNHEY and CDR2 SVGEGT. The CDR3 here is CASSSDRIQPQHF. Here the CDR3 DNA reads TGTGCCAGCAGTTCCGACAGAATTCAGCCCCAGCATTTT.

This clonotype has more than one count but fewer than ten. The V gene is TRBV12-3 or TRBV12-4, the J gene TRBJ2-7, with TRBD1 as a possible D gene (6 bases). V was cut by 5 bases and J by 3 bases, with 8 bases left in between. This CDR3 has 12 residues. CDR3 residues: CASSQGSYEQYF. CDR3 nucleotides: TGTGCCAGCAGTCAGGGGAGCTACGAGCAGTACTTC.